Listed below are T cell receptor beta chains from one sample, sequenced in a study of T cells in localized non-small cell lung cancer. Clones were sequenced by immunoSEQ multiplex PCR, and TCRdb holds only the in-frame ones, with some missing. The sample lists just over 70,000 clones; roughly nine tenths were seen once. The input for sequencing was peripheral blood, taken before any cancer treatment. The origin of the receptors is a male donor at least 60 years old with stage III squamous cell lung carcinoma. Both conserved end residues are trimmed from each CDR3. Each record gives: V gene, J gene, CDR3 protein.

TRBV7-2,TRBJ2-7,ASSLVIHEQY
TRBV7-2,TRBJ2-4,ASSLEAGAKNIQY
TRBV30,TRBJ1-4,AWSPSVGANGEKLF
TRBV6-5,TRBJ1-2,ASSYSASLYGYT
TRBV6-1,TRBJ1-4,ASTLRGDNEKLF
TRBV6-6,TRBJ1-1,ASSPAKGMNTEAF
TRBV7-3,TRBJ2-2,ASSRPAGHSNTGELF
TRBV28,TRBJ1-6,ASSLHRGGSPLH
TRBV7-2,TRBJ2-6,ASSPRVSGANVLT
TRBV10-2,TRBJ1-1,ASIKDRLNTEAF
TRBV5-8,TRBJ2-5,ASSFDSGESKRTQY
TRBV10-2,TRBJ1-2,ASSESRRALGYGYT
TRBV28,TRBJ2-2,ASVRGGGSRTGELF
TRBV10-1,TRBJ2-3,ASSEGGTSGSQY
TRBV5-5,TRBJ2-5,ASSPDPYQETQY
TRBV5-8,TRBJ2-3,ASSFGFVGGDTQY
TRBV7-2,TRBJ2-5,ASSLERETQY
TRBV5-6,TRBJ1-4,ASSSRALGANEKLF
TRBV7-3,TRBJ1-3,ASSSGSGNTIY
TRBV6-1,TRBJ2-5,ASSGRGRETQY
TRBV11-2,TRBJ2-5,ASSLEAETQY
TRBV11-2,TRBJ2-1,ASSHPLVTYNEQF
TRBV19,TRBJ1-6,ASRSQTGGDNSPLH
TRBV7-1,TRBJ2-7,ASSPRGGSYEQY
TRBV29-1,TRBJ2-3,SVEARDRGTDTQY
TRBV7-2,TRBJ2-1,ASSLGQLHNEQF
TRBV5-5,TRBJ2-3,ASSLFRDPGADTQY
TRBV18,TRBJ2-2,ASSPVAGTGELF
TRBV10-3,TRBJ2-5,AISESTVSGGETQY
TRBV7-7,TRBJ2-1,ASSPGQINEQF
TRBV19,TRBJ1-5,ASSTYTGDQPQH
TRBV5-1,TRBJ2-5,ASRLGTAQETQY
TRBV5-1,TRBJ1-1,ASSLVGADTEAF
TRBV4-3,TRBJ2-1,ASSQDRPGVPYNEQF
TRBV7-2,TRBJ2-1,ASSLGGRDEQF
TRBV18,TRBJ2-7,ASSPPGSYEQY
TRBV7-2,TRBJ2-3,ASSLAGGATDTQY
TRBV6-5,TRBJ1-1,ASIRTRGDGQAF
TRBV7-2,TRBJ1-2,ASRMPTFYGYT
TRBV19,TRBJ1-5,TSSPGTVSNQPQH
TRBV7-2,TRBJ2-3,ASSSRLAHTDTQY
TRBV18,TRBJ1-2,ASSPGQGRDGYT
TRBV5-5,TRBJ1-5,ASSGDPELNSNQPQH
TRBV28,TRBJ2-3,ASTPQGRYTQY
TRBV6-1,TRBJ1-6,ASTPLTVLSSPLH
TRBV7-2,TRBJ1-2,ASLIPGQGAQHGYT
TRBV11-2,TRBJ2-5,ASSPVGGAWQETQY
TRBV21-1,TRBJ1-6,ASSKERGRGYSPLH
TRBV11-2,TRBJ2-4,ASSLGPRGQDIQY